Reported below is one T cell receptor (beta chain). What antigen it recognizes has not been identified. No per-base quality is available; no much larger clone lies one base away. The collaborating institutions used their own protocols to collect whole blood in K2EDTA tubes. For TCRbeta analysis, collaborators shipped samples as frozen whole blood, isolated PBMCs, or DNA extracted from either of those sample types. From cysteine to phenylalanine, the CDR3 is 14 amino acids long. Only CDR3 DNA remains: 42 bases, in frame from the first base. V is clipped by 6 bases and J by 0 bases, and the sequence between their germline boundaries is 9 bases long. As encoded in the germline V gene (reference sequence), CDR1 is MNHNY while CDR2 is SVGAGI. The data derive from a study of blood T cell repertoires in COVID-19 (dated by TCRdb to about 2020). Looking at the study overall: Collaborator samples came from the United States, Italy and Spain and covered acute and convalescent phases of COVID-19. Nearly every sample came with metadata listing a de-identified subject ID, COVID-19 status, age in years and sex. Where available, HLA class I and class II types were taken from metadata supplied by the sample provider and were not determined by assay-based typing. The material from the prospective study consisted of cDNA or gDNA derived from T cells, B-cell-depleted T cells, or PBMCs. The samples were drawn from two sources: the first 160 participants of the ongoing ImmuneRACE study, and fewer than 1,500 subjects contributed by 6 global collaborators. The repertoires were released in a freely available public database meant as a resource for research on the immune response to SARS-CoV-2. Subjects who had been exposed to COVID-19, were actively infected with it, or had recovered from it provided the deeply sampled blood TCRbeta repertoires that made up the dataset. Findings and caveats that apply to the study as a whole: How much clinical and demographic metadata was included differed by source and by participant, and the metadata was provided uncurated.

The immunoSEQ Assay, a bias-controlled multiplex PCR, was used to amplify TCRbeta CDR3 regions from genomic DNA. As for the authors' bioinformatics: Nucleated cell counts per sample were estimated from amplification of reference gene primers within the assay. To quantify the absolute abundance of each unique TCRbeta CDR3 rearrangement, sequence reads were collapsed and filtered. Productive Simpson clonality was computed per sample as the square root of Simpson's diversity index over productive rearrangements. Not all clones reach the TCRdb copy of this immuneACCESS table, which keeps in-frame sequences only. Checked studies attribute under half of the gap to unresolved V genes and leave the rest unexplained. That table supplies the V and J calls and clone size; D and trimming were determined from the DNA. Present in this sample are over 25,000 clones, 70% to 85% of which were seen just once. The top ten hold about 42% of the sample.

The sample consisted of peripheral blood. This sequence originates from a woman over 75 with acute or convalescent COVID-19. This sequence uses TRBV6-6 and TRBJ1-3, with the D segment identity uncertain. For the CDR3, the sequence is CASSGSSSGNTIYF. The DNA sequence is given as TGTGCCAGCAGCGGCTCTAGCTCTGGAAACACCATATATTTT.